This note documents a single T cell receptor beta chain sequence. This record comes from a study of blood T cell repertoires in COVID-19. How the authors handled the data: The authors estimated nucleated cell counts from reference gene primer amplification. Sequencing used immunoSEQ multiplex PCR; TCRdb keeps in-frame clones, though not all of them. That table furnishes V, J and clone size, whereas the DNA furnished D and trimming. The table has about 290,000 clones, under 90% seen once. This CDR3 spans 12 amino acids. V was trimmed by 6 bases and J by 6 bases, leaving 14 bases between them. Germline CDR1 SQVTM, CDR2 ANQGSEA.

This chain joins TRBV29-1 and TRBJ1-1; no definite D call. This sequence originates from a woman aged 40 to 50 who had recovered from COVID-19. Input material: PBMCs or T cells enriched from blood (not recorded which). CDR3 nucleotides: TGCAGCGTCGCCTTGGGGAGGCCTGAAGCTTTCTTT. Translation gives CSVALGRPEAFF.